Listed below are T cell receptor beta chains from one sample, sequenced in a study of cytomegalovirus exposure and HLA in healthy donors. This table comes from immunoSEQ multiplex PCR, and its TCRdb copy is limited to in-frame clones, with some not included. The data show 220,000 or so clones, and the top ten clones hold more than 0.95%. The sequenced sample was PBMCs. These receptors were taken from a girl aged 2 to 10 in good health and CMV-seropositive. Each CDR3 is given with its conserved first and last residue. Fields, in order: CDR3 protein, CDR3 DNA, V gene, J gene, D gene. A D gene is named only where the DNA matches it firmly.

cdr3_aa: CASSASRGPQHF; cdr3_nt: TGTGCCAGCAGCGCTTCTCGGGGGCCCCAGCATTTT; v_call: TRBV5-8; j_call: TRBJ1-5; d_call: .
cdr3_aa: CSVLLYQGHYYEQYF; cdr3_nt: TGCAGCGTCCTGTTGTATCAGGGACACTACTACGAGCAGTACTTC; v_call: TRBV29-1; j_call: TRBJ2-7; d_call: .
cdr3_aa: CAWSTGSEQYF; cdr3_nt: TGTGCCTGGAGTACCGGAAGCGAGCAGTACTTC; v_call: TRBV30; j_call: TRBJ2-7; d_call: .
cdr3_aa: CASSISSTGDTEAFF; cdr3_nt: TGTGCCAGTAGTATTTCATCGACAGGGGACACTGAAGCTTTCTTT; v_call: TRBV19; j_call: TRBJ1-1; d_call: TRBD1
cdr3_aa: CASRVGGYGRENTEAFF; cdr3_nt: TGTGCCAGCAGGGTGGGAGGGTATGGAAGGGAGAACACTGAAGCTTTCTTT; v_call: TRBV28; j_call: TRBJ1-1; d_call: .
cdr3_aa: CASSTPGTGAWNTEAFF; cdr3_nt: TGTGCCAGTAGTACTCCCGGGACAGGGGCGTGGAACACTGAAGCTTTCTTT; v_call: TRBV19; j_call: TRBJ1-1; d_call: TRBD1
cdr3_aa: CASSALSSGNYNEQFF; cdr3_nt: TGTGCCAGCAGTGCCTTATCAAGCGGGAACTACAATGAGCAGTTCTTC; v_call: TRBV6-1; j_call: TRBJ2-1; d_call: TRBD2
cdr3_aa: CASRFTDRDTEAFF; cdr3_nt: TGCGCCAGCAGATTCACTGACAGGGACACTGAAGCTTTCTTT; v_call: TRBV5-1; j_call: TRBJ1-1; d_call: TRBD1
cdr3_aa: CASSLIGQGGQPQHF; cdr3_nt: TGTGCCAGCAGTTTAATTGGGCAGGGAGGGCAGCCCCAGCATTTT; v_call: TRBV27; j_call: TRBJ1-5; d_call: .
cdr3_aa: CASSVGSGQNTGELFF; cdr3_nt: TGTGCCAGCAGCGTAGGTTCAGGGCAGAACACCGGGGAGCTGTTTTTT; v_call: TRBV9; j_call: TRBJ2-2; d_call: .